This T cell receptor beta chain was sequenced during a study of blood T cells in healthy people across ages. Study-wide findings and caveats: The fall in TCR beta diversity per million T cells was roughly linear with age.

This clonotype has more than one count but fewer than ten. The antigen remains unidentified. Germline loops: CDR1 SQVTM, CDR2 ANQGSEA. The V and J ends lost 5 bases and 4 bases respectively, with 20 bases between them. The CDR3 is 15 residues long. The use of a sample-barcoded 5' primer and a J-beta primer mix characterized a second PCR of roughly 6 to 11 cycles. TCRdb independently ran MiXCR on the 5' RACE reads; one entry per CDR3 protein. The table has approximately 670,000 distinct CDR3 sequences, approximately 40% seen once; the top ten hold 30%. The sequence was collected from a man aged 80 or over in good health. The source material was blood. The rearrangement links TRBV29-1 to TRBJ1-2; TRBD1 is a possible D gene (5 bases). The CDR3 DNA reads as TGCAGCGTTTTTTACGGGACTCTTCCGGTCTATGGCTACACCTTC. It specifies CSVFYGTLPVYGYTF.